This T cell receptor (beta chain) was documented in a study of control samples from healthy donors and cancer patients. TCRdb's table, derived via immunoSEQ multiplex PCR, lists solely in-frame clones and lacks some. The data show a few hundred thousand clones, approximately 90% seen once. Trimming removed 11 bases from V and 3 bases from J, with 14 bases in between. This CDR3 contains 13 residues. The V gene's germline CDR1 is KGHSH and CDR2 LQKENI. What was sequenced was PBMCs. The chain employs TRBV18 and TRBJ1-3; possibly TRBD1 for D (5 bases). This receptor was taken from a middle-aged man with head and neck cancer. Here the CDR3 reads CAATQGVGNTIYF. The CDR3, as DNA: TGTGCCGCTACCCAGGGTGTTGGAAACACCATATATTTT.